This T cell receptor beta chain was identified during a study of T cells in localized non-small cell lung cancer (dated by TCRdb to the early 2020s). A note on the overall study: T cell repertoires of about 230 early-stage NSCLC patients were analyzed, with tumors being compared against uninvolved tumor-adjacent lungs. The cohort comprised 200 to 300 treatment-naïve NSCLC patients with resected, localized lung tumors. Of the NSCLC patients, 129 were male and approximately 100 were female, and the mean age was about 69 years. Study-wide findings and limitations: Of the top 100 tumor clones, a median of 57 were detected in paired uninvolved adjacent lung; under 35 were also among that lung's top 100. Because multi-region tumor sequencing was not done, intratumor heterogeneity could not be ruled out. Higher blood T cell density associated with longer overall survival, while higher adjacent-lung clonality associated with shorter survival. Because the study design was exploratory, TCR variables were selected using unadjusted p-values without false-discovery rate correction. Uninvolved tumor-adjacent lung showed the highest T cell clonality, higher than tumor, which suggests more focused antigenic responses in the uninvolved tumor-adjacent lung.

At diagnosis, peripheral blood, uninvolved tumor-adjacent lung and tumor were collected and were preserved as a mix of fresh-frozen and FFPE material. For TCR repertoire profiling, the blood samples were analyzed as peripheral blood mononuclear cells. CDR1 and CDR2 are read off the germline V gene as SGDLS and YYNGEE. The CDR3 runs 15 residues from the cysteine to the phenylalanine. Kept here is only the CDR3 DNA, which spans 45 bases and is read in frame from base 1. V is reduced by 0 bases and J by 0 bases, leaving a spacing of 7 bases between them. About this clone: This clone's antigen is unknown. Base quality data are lacking; no much larger clone is found one base away.

TCR beta CDR3 regions were sequenced from DNA using the immunoSEQ Assay. In the paper's pipeline: T cell density was computed as TCR beta template counts normalized to usable DNA estimated by amplifying housekeeping genes. Richness was estimated with the preseqR package, extrapolating to 400,000 templates for PBMC samples and 120,000 templates for tissue samples. Clonality was defined by subtracting Pielou's evenness from one. Differential abundance testing on productive amino-acid clonotypes, with a minimum total count of 5 and an alpha of 0.1, was used to identify tissue-enriched TCRs. The Jaccard Index and the Morisita Overlap Index were used to measure repertoire overlap between compartments. TCR beta CDR3s were clustered by GLIPH together with public tetramer-defined viral CDR3s, and at least three viral sequences plus V-gene enrichment were required for viral motifs. TCRdb holds this immuneACCESS table with in-frame rearrangements only. Some clones are missing; in checked studies, unresolved V genes explain under half, and the rest has no known cause. That table furnishes V, J and clone size, whereas the DNA furnished D and trimming. Counted in this sample were approximately 29,000 clones; 80% to 90% of them appeared once. Roughly 7.3% of the sample lies in the top ten.

Recombination connected TRBV9 to TRBJ1-3, with the D segment identity uncertain. This receptor was identified in a male donor at least 60 years old with stage I lung adenocarcinoma. Sequencing used peripheral blood, obtained before any cancer treatment. The sequenced DNA: TGTGCCAGCAGCGTAGATGGGAACTCTGGAAACACCATATATTTT. This yields the protein CASSVDGNSGNTIYF.